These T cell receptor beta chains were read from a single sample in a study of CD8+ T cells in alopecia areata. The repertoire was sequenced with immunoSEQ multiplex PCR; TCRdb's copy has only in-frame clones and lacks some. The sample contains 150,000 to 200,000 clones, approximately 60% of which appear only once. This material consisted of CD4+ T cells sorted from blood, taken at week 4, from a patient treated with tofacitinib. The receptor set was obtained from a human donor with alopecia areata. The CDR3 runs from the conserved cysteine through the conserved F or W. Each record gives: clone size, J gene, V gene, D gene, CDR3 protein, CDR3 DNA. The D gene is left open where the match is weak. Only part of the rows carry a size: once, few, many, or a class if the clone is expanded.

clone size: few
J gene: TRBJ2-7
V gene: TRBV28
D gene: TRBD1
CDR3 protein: CASSWTGGSYEQYF
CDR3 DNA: TGTGCCAGCAGTTGGACAGGGGGCTCCTACGAGCAGTACTTC

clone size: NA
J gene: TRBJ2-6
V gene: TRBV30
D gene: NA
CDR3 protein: CAWSVFGGSGANVLTF
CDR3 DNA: TGTGCCTGGAGTGTATTTGGGGGCTCTGGGGCCAACGTCCTGACTTTC

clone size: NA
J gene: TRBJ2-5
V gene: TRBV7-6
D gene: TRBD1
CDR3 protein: CASSQPDRGAETQYF
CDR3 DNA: TGTGCCAGCAGCCAACCGGACAGGGGGGCAGAGACCCAGTACTTC

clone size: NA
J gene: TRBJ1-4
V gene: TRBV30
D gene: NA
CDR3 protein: CAWSVDPGATNEKLFF
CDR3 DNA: TGTGCCTGGAGTGTAGACCCAGGAGCAACTAATGAAAAACTGTTTTTT

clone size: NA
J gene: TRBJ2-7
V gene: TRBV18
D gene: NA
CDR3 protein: CASSPPPVGVYSYEQYF
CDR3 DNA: TGTGCCAGCTCACCACCTCCGGTGGGCGTCTACTCCTACGAGCAGTACTTC

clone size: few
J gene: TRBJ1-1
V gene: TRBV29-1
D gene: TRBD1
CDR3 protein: CSVVDRVGAFF
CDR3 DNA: TGCAGCGTTGTAGACAGGGTGGGAGCTTTCTTT

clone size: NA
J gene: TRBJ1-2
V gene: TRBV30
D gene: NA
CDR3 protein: CAWSLDQRALGGYTF
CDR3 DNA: TGTGCCTGGAGCTTAGATCAGCGGGCCCTAGGAGGCTACACCTTC

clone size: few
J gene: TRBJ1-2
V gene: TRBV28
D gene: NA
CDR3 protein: CASSLTGPYGYTF
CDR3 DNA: TGTGCCAGCAGTTTAACGGGGCCCTATGGCTACACCTTC

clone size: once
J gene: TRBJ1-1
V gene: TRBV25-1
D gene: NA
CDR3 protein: CASTPGGSYARAFF
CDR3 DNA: TGTGCCAGCACCCCAGGAGGCAGCTACGCCCGAGCTTTCTTT

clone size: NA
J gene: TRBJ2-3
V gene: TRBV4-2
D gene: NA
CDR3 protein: CASSQAAVIPTQYF
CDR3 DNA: TGTGCCAGCAGCCAAGCGGCAGTTATTCCAACGCAGTATTTT

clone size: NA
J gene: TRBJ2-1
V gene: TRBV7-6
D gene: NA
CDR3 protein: CASSLAPNSYNEQFF
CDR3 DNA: TGTGCCAGCAGCTTAGCTCCAAATTCCTACAATGAGCAGTTCTTC

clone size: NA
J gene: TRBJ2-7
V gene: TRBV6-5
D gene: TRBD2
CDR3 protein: CASGRGYEQYF
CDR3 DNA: TGTGCCAGCGGGAGGGGCTACGAGCAGTACTTC

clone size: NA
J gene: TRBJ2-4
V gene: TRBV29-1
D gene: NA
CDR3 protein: CSVGTLLAKNIQYF
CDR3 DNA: TGCAGCGTGGGGACACTTCTAGCCAAAAACATTCAGTACTTC

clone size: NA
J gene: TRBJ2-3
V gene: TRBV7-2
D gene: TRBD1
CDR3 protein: CASSLRRGSTDTQYF
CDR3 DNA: TGTGCCAGCAGCTTGCGCAGGGGGAGCACAGATACGCAGTATTTT

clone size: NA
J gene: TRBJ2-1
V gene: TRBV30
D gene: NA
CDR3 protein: CAWSVRVEQFF
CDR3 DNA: TGTGCCTGGAGTGTACGGGTAGAGCAGTTCTTC

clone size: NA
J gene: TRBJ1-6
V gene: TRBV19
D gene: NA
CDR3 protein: CASSEGRAPLHF
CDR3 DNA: TGTGCCAGTAGTGAAGGAAGGGCACCCCTCCACTTT

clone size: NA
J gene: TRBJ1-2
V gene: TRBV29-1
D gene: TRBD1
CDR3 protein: CSAAGTGRNYGYTF
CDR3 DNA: TGCAGCGCCGCCGGGACAGGCCGTAACTATGGCTACACCTTC

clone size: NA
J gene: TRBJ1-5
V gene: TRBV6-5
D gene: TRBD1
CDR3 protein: CASSQRQGNQPQHF
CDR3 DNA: TGTGCCAGCAGCCAACGACAGGGGAATCAGCCCCAGCATTTT

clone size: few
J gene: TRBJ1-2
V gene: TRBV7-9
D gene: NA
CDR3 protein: CASSNRAYGYTF
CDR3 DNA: TGTGCCAGCAGCAACAGGGCGTATGGCTACACCTTC

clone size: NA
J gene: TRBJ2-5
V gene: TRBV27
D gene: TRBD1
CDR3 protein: CAMVPGTGAPGGIETQYF
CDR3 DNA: TGTGCCATGGTCCCCGGGACAGGGGCGCCCGGAGGTATAGAGACCCAGTACTTC

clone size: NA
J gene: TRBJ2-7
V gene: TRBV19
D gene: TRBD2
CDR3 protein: CASSIDRLSGDEQYF
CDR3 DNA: TGTGCCAGTAGTATAGATCGGCTTAGCGGGGATGAGCAGTACTTC

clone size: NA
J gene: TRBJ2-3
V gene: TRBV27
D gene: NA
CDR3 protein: CASSPLGGLTTDTQYF
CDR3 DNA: TGTGCCAGCAGCCCCCTGGGCGGACTAACCACAGATACGCAGTATTTT

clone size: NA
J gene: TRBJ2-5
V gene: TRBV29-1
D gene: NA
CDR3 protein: CSVDWTIETQYF
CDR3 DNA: TGCAGCGTTGATTGGACTATAGAGACCCAGTACTTC

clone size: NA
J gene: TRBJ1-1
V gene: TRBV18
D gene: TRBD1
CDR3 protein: CASSPNRGQSNTEAFF
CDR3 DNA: TGTGCCAGCTCACCTAATCGGGGACAGTCGAACACTGAAGCTTTCTTT

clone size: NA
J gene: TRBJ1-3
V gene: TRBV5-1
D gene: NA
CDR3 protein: CASSHGSQSGNTIYF
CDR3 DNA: TGCGCCAGCAGCCATGGGTCGCAGTCCGGAAACACCATATATTTT

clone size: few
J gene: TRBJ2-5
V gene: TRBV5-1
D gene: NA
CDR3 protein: CASSSGRGPGETQYF
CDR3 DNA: TGCGCCAGCAGCTCCGGCCGGGGGCCGGGGGAGACCCAGTACTTC

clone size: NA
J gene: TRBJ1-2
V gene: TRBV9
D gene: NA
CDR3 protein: CASSVGGLHGYTF
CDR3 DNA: TGTGCCAGCAGCGTAGGAGGGCTTCATGGCTACACCTTC

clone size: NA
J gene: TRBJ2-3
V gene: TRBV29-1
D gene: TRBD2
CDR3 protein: CSSGGYYTDTQYF
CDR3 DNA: TGCAGCTCCGGGGGGTACTACACAGATACGCAGTATTTT

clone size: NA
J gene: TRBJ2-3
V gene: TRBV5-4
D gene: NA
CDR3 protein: CASSATDTQYF
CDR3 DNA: TGTGCCAGCAGCGCTACAGATACGCAGTATTTT

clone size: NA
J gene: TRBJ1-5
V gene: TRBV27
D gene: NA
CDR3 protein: CASSSWGDGNQPQHF
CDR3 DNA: TGTGCCAGCAGTAGCTGGGGAGATGGCAATCAGCCCCAGCATTTT

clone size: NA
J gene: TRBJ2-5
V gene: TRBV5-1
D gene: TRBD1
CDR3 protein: CASSTTGGWGETQYF
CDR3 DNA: TGCGCCAGCAGCACCACAGGGGGCTGGGGAGAGACCCAGTACTTC

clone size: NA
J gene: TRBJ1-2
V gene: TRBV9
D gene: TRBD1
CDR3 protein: CASSARDRDGYTF
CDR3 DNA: TGTGCCAGCAGCGCCCGGGACAGGGATGGCTACACCTTC

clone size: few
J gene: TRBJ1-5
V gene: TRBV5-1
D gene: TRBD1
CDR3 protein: CASSPGQGIQPQHF
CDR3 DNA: TGCGCCAGCAGCCCCGGACAGGGCATCCAGCCCCAGCATTTT

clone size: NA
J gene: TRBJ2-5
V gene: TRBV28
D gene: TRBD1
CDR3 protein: CASSPPRDRRQETQYF
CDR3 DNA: TGTGCCAGCAGTCCCCCCCGGGACAGGAGACAAGAGACCCAGTACTTC

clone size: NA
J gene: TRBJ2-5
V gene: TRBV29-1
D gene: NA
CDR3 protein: CSVPFNGETQYF
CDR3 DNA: TGCAGCGTGCCATTTAACGGCGAGACCCAGTACTTC

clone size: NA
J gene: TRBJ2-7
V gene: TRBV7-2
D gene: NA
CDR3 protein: CASSFHQAYEQYF
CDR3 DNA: TGTGCCAGCAGCTTCCATCAGGCCTACGAGCAGTACTTC

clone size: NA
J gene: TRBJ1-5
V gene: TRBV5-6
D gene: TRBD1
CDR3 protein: CASSSTGGNQPQHF
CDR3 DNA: TGTGCCAGCAGCTCAACAGGGGGCAATCAGCCCCAGCATTTT

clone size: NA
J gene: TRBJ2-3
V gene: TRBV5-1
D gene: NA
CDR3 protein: CASSVTPVGADDTQYF
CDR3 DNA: TGCGCCAGCAGCGTCACCCCGGTGGGGGCGGACGATACGCAGTATTTT

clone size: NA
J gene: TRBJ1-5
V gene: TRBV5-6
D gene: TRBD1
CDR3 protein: CASSRDRGKQPQHF
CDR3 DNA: TGTGCCAGCAGCCGGGACAGGGGAAAACAGCCCCAGCATTTT

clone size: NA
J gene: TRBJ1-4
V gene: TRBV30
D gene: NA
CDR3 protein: CAWSSRTVEKLFF
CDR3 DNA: TGTGCCTGGAGTTCCCGGACAGTCGAAAAACTGTTTTTT

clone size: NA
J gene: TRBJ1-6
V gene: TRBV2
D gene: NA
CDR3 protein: CARSSRDSPLHF
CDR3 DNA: TGTGCCAGATCGTCCAGGGATTCACCCCTCCACTTT

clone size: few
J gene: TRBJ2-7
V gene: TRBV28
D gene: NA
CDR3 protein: CASSFSYEQYF
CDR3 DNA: TGTGCCAGCAGTTTCTCCTACGAGCAGTACTTC

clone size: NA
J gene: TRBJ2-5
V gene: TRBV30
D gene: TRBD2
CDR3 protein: CAWSPAGGMWETQYF
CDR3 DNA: TGTGCCTGGAGTCCCGCGGGGGGGATGTGGGAGACCCAGTACTTC

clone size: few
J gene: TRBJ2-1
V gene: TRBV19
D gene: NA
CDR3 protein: CASSPTRVYNEQFF
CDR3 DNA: TGTGCCAGTAGTCCCACGAGGGTCTACAATGAGCAGTTCTTC

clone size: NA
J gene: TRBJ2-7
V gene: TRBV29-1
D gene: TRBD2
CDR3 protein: CSAEGESRASGGALRTYEQYF
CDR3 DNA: TGCAGCGCCGAAGGAGAGAGTCGGGCTAGCGGGGGGGCCCTTCGGACCTACGAGCAGTACTTC

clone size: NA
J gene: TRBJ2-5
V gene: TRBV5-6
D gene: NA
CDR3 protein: CASSTTVLETQYF
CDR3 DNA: TGTGCCAGCAGCACGACGGTCCTGGAGACCCAGTACTTC

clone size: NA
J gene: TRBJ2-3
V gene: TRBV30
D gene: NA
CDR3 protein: CAQGGERTDTQYF
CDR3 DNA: TGTGCCCAAGGAGGGGAAAGGACAGATACGCAGTATTTT

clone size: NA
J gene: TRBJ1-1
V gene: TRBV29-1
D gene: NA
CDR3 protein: CSGRSETNTEAFF
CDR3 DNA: TGCAGCGGTCGATCGGAGACTAACACTGAAGCTTTCTTT

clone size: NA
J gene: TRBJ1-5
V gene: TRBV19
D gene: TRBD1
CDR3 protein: CASSAGTANQPQHF
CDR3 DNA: TGTGCCAGTAGCGCTGGGACAGCAAATCAGCCCCAGCATTTT

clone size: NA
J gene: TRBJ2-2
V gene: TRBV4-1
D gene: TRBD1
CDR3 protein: CASSQLGQGAKFSGELFF
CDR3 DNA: TGCGCCAGCAGCCAACTGGGACAGGGGGCGAAGTTTTCCGGGGAGCTGTTTTTT

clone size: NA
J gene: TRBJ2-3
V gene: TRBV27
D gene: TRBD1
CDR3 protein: CASSRTGYTDTQYF
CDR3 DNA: TGTGCCAGCAGCCGGACAGGGTACACAGATACGCAGTATTTT

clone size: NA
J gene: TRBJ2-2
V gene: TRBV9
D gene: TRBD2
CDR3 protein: CASSGGGAATGELFF
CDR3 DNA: TGTGCCAGCAGCGGCGGGGGGGCCGCTACCGGGGAGCTGTTTTTT

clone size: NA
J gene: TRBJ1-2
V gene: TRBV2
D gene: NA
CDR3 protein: CASTLDTLNGYTF
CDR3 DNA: TGTGCCAGCACTCTGGACACCCTTAATGGCTACACCTTC

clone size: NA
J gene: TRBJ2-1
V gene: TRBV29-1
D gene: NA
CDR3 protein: CSVGYRLNNEQFF
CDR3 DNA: TGCAGCGTTGGGTACCGGCTAAACAATGAGCAGTTCTTC

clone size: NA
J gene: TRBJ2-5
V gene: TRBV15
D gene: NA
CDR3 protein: CAASRDRDETQYF
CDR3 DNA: TGTGCCGCCAGCAGAGATCGAGATGAGACCCAGTACTTC

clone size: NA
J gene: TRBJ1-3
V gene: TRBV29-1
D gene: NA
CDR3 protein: CSVVSDTKLSGNTIYF
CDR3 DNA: TGCAGCGTTGTCTCGGATACAAAACTCTCTGGAAACACCATATATTTT

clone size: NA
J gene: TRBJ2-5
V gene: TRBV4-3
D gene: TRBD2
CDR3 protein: CASSQDLFAGGDQETQYF
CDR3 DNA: TGCGCCAGCAGCCAAGATCTTTTCGCGGGGGGGGATCAAGAGACCCAGTACTTC